Listed below are T cell receptor beta chains from one sample, sequenced in a study of esophageal squamous cell carcinoma under preoperative chemotherapy. MiXCR, applied by TCRdb to the PCR reads, yields one record per CDR3 protein. The sample lists fewer than 8,000 distinct CDR3 sequences, approximately 32% occurring once. This specimen was taken from a patient given preoperative chemotherapy. These receptors were collected from a human donor with esophageal squamous cell carcinoma. The donor label of this sample is uncertain. Both conserved end residues are part of each CDR3.

CDR3aa: CAGSLEGGCEQYF; v_gene: TRBV12-3/TRBV12-4; j_gene: .
CDR3aa: CAISEDRDYGYTF; v_gene: TRBV10-3; j_gene: TRBJ1-2
CDR3aa: CASQQAPYNEQYF; v_gene: TRBV27; j_gene: .
CDR3aa: CASSDSNRGREYF; v_gene: TRBV6-4; j_gene: TRBJ2-1
CDR3aa: CASSYTRWGSGERFF; v_gene: TRBV7-2; j_gene: TRBJ2-2
CDR3aa: CASSLKGRSPSYNEQFF; v_gene: TRBV23-1; j_gene: TRBJ2-1
CDR3aa: CASRDPGTGNHEQYF; v_gene: TRBV7-8; j_gene: .
CDR3aa: CASSLYEDYRQETQYF; v_gene: TRBV7-8; j_gene: TRBJ2-5
CDR3aa: CASSLIEGGPGNEQFF; v_gene: TRBV7-8; j_gene: TRBJ2-1
CDR3aa: CASSLFLAGGKYNEQFF; v_gene: TRBV7-8; j_gene: TRBJ2-1
CDR3aa: CATGSEGGRNEQCF; v_gene: TRBV6-1; j_gene: TRBJ2-1
CDR3aa: CASSQDFPSGRAWFGDTQYF; v_gene: TRBV4-1; j_gene: TRBJ2-3
CDR3aa: CAGSWSQGGADTQYF; v_gene: TRBV4-1; j_gene: TRBJ2-3
CDR3aa: CASSLGVAGGRGWTGELFF; v_gene: TRBV7-8; j_gene: TRBJ2-2
CDR3aa: CASSQSTSGTGGEQYF; v_gene: TRBV7-8; j_gene: .
CDR3aa: CASSLVSGGGNEQFF; v_gene: TRBV11-3; j_gene: TRBJ2-1
CDR3aa: CAMRTEANYGYTF; v_gene: TRBV6-1; j_gene: TRBJ1-2